Listed here is a single T cell receptor (beta chain). Its antigen is still unknown. The sample originates from a study of T-cell memory formation after mild COVID-19. Study-level results: Still unconfirmed is whether the second-wave clones peaking on day 37 recognized SARS-CoV-2. Day 15 to 85 contractors were CD4/CD8 balanced; later expanders leaned CD4+. Cross-reactive memory seemingly joined, as some responding clones were found in pre-infection memory.

The CDR3 has 17 amino acids. Germline lookup yields CDR1 MNHEY and CDR2 SVGAGI. The trim removed 0 bases at V and 3 bases at J, leaving 9 bases unmatched. Constant-segment primers were used for 5'RACE, and the resulting TCR alpha and TCR beta cDNA libraries carried sample barcodes and UMIs. TCRdb re-derived calls from the 5' RACE reads in MiXCR, one entry per CDR3 protein. The data hold approximately 480,000 distinct CDR3 sequences, with 15% to 20% observed a single time. The origin of this receptor is an adult woman who had mild COVID-19 (a few samples of this study predate the infection). Cell type and time point are not known. The sequenced material came from PBMCs or a T cell subset sorted from them (not recorded which). This chain links TRBV6-5 with TRBJ1-2; 8 bases are shared with TRBD1. The CDR3 nucleotides are TGTGCCAGCAGTTACTCGATCTCGGGACAGGAAGACTATGGCTACACCTTC. Translated: CASSYSISGQEDYGYTF.